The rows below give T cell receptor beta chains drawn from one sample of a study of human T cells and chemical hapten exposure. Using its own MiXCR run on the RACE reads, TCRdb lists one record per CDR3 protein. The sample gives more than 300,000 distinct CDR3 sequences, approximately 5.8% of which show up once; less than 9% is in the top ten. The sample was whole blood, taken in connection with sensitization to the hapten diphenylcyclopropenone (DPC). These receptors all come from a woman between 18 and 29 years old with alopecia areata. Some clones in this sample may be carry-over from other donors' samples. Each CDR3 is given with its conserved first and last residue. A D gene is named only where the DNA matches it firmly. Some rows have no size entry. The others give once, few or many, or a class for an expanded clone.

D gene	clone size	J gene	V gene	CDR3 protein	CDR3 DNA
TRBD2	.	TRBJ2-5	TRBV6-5	CASRPMGGRAQYF	TGTGCCAGCAGACCTATGGGGGGGAGGGCCCAGTACTTC
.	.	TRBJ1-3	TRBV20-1	CSARRGAGGNTIYF	TGCAGTGCAAGGAGGGGGGCCGGAGGAAACACCATATATTTT
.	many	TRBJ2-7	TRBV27	CASSSHRDIDEQYF	TGTGCCAGCAGTTCCCACAGGGATATTGACGAGCAGTACTTC
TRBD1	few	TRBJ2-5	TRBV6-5	CASSFAGQGGTQYF	TGTGCCAGCAGTTTCGCGGGACAGGGTGGGACCCAGTACTTC
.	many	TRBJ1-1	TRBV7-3	CASSEGATDPSGNTEAFF	TGTGCCAGCAGCGAAGGGGCTACGGACCCCTCCGGGAACACTGAAGCTTTCTTT
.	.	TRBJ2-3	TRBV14	CASSDDKSRTDTQYF	TGTGCCAGCAGCGATGACAAGTCCCGCACAGATACGCAGTATTTT
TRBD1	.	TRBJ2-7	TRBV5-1	CASSPLTGTGGEQYF	TGCGCCAGCAGCCCCTTGACAGGGACGGGCGGCGAGCAGTACTTC
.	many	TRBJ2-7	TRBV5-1	CASSLSSGHLSYEQYF	TGCGCCAGCAGCTTGTCGTCGGGACACCTCTCCTACGAGCAGTACTTC
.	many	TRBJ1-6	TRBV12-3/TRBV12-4	CASTLEGWGNSPLHF	TGTGCCAGCACCTTAGAGGGATGGGGGAATTCACCCCTCCACTTT
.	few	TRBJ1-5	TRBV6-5	CASREGLSNQPQHF	TGTGCCAGCAGGGAGGGACTTAGCAATCAGCCCCAGCATTTT
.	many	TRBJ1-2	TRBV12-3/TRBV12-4	CASRVELNLYGYTF	TGTGCCAGCAGGGTTGAGCTAAACCTCTATGGCTACACCTTC
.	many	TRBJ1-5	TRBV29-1	CSARWAPNQPQHF	TGCAGCGCCCGATGGGCTCCGAATCAGCCCCAGCATTTT
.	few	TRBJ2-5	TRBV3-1	CASSQERDRQETQYF	TGTGCCAGCAGCCAAGAAAGAGACAGACAAGAGACCCAGTACTTC
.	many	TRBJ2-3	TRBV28	CASHGGSTDTQYF	TGTGCCAGCCACGGAGGATCCACAGATACGCAGTATTTT
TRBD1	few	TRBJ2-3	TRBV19	CASLGTATDTQYF	TGTGCCAGCCTCGGGACAGCAACAGATACGCAGTATTTT
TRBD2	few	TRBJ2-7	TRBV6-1	CASSSETSGNYEQYF	TGTGCCAGCAGTTCCGAGACTAGCGGGAACTACGAGCAGTACTTC
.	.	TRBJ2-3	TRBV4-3	CASSQDRPIPTDTQYF	TGCGCCAGCAGCCAAGACAGGCCCATCCCCACAGATACGCAGTATTTT
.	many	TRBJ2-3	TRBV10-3	CAIFNTSTDTQYF	TGTGCCATCTTTAACACTAGCACAGATACGCAGTATTTT
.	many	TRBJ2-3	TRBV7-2	CASTLRRGADTQYF	TGTGCCAGCACCCTTCGCAGGGGGGCAGATACGCAGTATTTT
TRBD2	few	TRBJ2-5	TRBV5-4	CASSWGLAGQETQYF	TGTGCCAGCAGCTGGGGACTAGCGGGCCAAGAGACCCAGTACTTC
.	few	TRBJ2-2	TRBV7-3	CASSRDPITVTGELFF	TGTGCCAGCAGCCGCGACCCAATTACAGTCACCGGGGAGCTGTTTTTT
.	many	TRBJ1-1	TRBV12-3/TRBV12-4	CASSFGVDTEAFF	TGTGCCAGCAGTTTCGGGGTGGACACTGAAGCTTTCTTT
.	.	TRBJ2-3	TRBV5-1	CASSSGYGTDTQYF	TGCGCCAGCAGCTCCGGTTACGGCACAGATACGCAGTATTTT
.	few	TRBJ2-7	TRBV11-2	CAFGGLSSYEQYF	TGTGCTTTTGGGGGCCTCAGCTCCTACGAGCAGTACTTC
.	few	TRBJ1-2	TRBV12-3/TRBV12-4	CASSPTGSGWGYTF	TGTGCCAGCAGTCCCACAGGGTCCGGATGGGGCTACACCTTC
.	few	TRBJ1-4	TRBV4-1	CASSQWQVNEKLFF	TGCGCCAGCAGCCAATGGCAGGTTAATGAAAAACTGTTTTTT
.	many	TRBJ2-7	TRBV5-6	CASSGAGDSAYEQYF	TGTGCCAGCAGCGGAGCGGGGGACAGTGCCTACGAGCAGTACTTC
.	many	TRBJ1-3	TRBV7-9	CASSLGGRASGNTIYF	TGTGCCAGCAGCTTAGGAGGCAGGGCCTCTGGAAACACCATATATTTT